The clone carrying this T cell receptor beta chain was observed a single time. This entry comes from a study of control samples from healthy donors and cancer patients. CDR3 size: 12 residues. Germline CDR1 and CDR2: KGHSH and LQKENI. V was pared by 2 bases and J by 13 bases, with 11 bases between. The table came from immunoSEQ multiplex PCR; TCRdb's copy has only in-frame clones and leaves some out. The repertoire consists of approximately 170,000 clones, with around nine tenths occurring once and the leading ten covering 1.1% to 1.5%. This sequence was found in a man in his thirties or forties in good health. The V call is TRBV18, the J call TRBJ1-4, with D maybe TRBD1 (5 bases). Material for sequencing was blood. CDR3 amino acids: CASSPSGAGLFF. The DNA for the CDR3 is TGTGCCAGCTCACCATCCGGGGCGGGACTGTTTTTT.